One TCR beta chain is described in this entry. This clonotype showed up many times. Its antigen is currently not known. There are no base qualities to consult, and no much larger clone falls within one base. The CDR3, from cysteine to phenylalanine, totals 16 residues. Only the CDR3 portion is preserved as DNA: 48 bases, with reading frame beginning at the first base. CDR1 and CDR2 (SGHAT, FQNNGV) derive from the germline V gene. V lost 0 bases and J lost 9 bases; the stretch between them is 18 bases long. The data are from a study of regulatory T cells in long-lasting Graves disease (dated by TCRdb to 2020 to 2022). For context, the study as a whole: In the newly diagnosed Graves' disease group, patients had been taking antithyroid drugs for less than 3 months. This study used TCR sequencing and RNA sequencing of peripheral blood to compare persistent Graves' disease patients against newly diagnosed Graves' disease patients. The study was conducted in China and was registered as a clinical trial. A total of about 33 samples underwent TCR sequencing: around 13 from persistent and approximately 20 from newly diagnosed Graves' disease patients.

What the research found in general, with its limitations: Compared with newly diagnosed patients, patients with persistent Graves' disease had lower TCR Shannon entropy and fewer highly expanded clones, which suggests clonal expansion. Preferential use of TRBV28, TRBJ1-2 and TRBJ2-5 was observed in persistent disease, whereas TRBV20-1 and TRBJ2-1 were favored in newly diagnosed disease. Only the TCR beta chain was sequenced and analyzed. The study examined only peripheral blood because the primary lesion, thyroid tissue, could not be accessed. Patients with persistent disease shared more public clonotypes (approximately 2,500) than newly diagnosed patients did (approximately 990). The authors acknowledged the small sample size as a limitation that may reduce accuracy.

Receptor libraries were prepared by multiplex PCR. Sequencing took place on an Illumina HiSeq 4000. TCR beta libraries were built with iRepertoire HTBI primers and Arm-PCR amplification of CDR3 regions. Before sequencing, the PCR products went through gel purification. Per the authors' processing: Gene usage analysis of CDR3 amino acid clonotypes relied on the 62 TRBV and 15 or so TRBJ segments identified across samples. COPE and FqMerger were used to merge the filtered high-quality paired reads into contigs. Contigs were aligned with BLAST to IMGT TRBV, TRBD and TRBJ reference genes, and CDR3 was defined per IMGT. Clonotypes above 0.1% frequency were classified as highly expanded clones. Repertoire diversity was measured by Shannon entropy, and V-J evenness by the Gini coefficient. A clonotype was considered public if more than one individual shared it. TCRdb's own reprocessing of the public reads used fastp at Q25 and MiXCR and kept productive beta chains. Under each unique CDR3 protein, matching rows form one entry showing the most common genes and DNA. The V and J calls follow TCRdb's processing rather than the paper's. In all, the sample holds some 450,000 distinct CDR3 sequences, and 16% of those were seen once. Approximately 12% of the sample belongs to the ten largest clones.

The time point label corresponds to: newly diagnosed GD, antithyroid drugs for less than 3 months. For both TCR sequencing and RNA sequencing, RNA was extracted from PBMCs in TRIzol. The diagnosis of Graves' disease followed American Thyroid Association guidelines. Patients for the study were recruited at an endocrinology department in Xi'an, China. Each patient gave 8.5 to 9.5 milliliters of peripheral blood, collected in an EDTA anticoagulant tube. Ficoll Paque Plus density gradient separation was used to isolate PBMCs, and no additional T cell sorting was done. RNA quality was checked with an Agilent 2100 Bioanalyzer and agarose gel, and concentration with a NanoDrop 2000. These same records also appear under a second study, on T cells in Graves' hyperthyroidism and ophthalmopathy. Taken from the second paper: A patient counted as having stable Graves' hyperthyroidism if no progression to ophthalmopathy occurred over 18 months of follow-up. The hyperthyroidism patients were between 18 and 65 years old and newly diagnosed, with a disease duration of less than 2 months. Patients with uncontrolled infections, other autoimmune diseases, pregnancy or lactation were excluded. Diagnoses were based on clinical symptoms, serum thyroxine and TRAb, thyroid ultrasound and orbital computed tomography. The TCR CDR3 was subjected to a first round of RT-PCR using the HTBI primer set and the Qiagen OneStep RT-PCR kit. Most expanded thyroid clonotypes (frequency above 0.001) were also found in blood, which suggests that blood repertoires may mirror thyroid immune responses. In cross-validation, a model built on a 13 V-J signature told ophthalmopathy apart from stable hyperthyroidism with approximately 90% sensitivity and approximately 84% specificity, and in testing the same model reached 80%/75%. In validation, the model predicted progression to ophthalmopathy a median of about 6.8 months before onset, with approximately 70% sensitivity and 72.22% specificity. To identify TCR V-J signatures that set the groups apart, the researchers used a discovery cohort of 90 to 100 patients, made up of 40 to 45 with Graves' ophthalmopathy and about 60 with stable Graves' hyperthyroidism. Prospective prediction of ophthalmopathy was tested in an independent validation cohort of some 20 hyperthyroidism patients and 17 patients who later progressed to ophthalmopathy. The 75 to 100 discovery patients were randomly split 7:3 into training and test sets. In six Graves' hyperthyroidism patients, the study also compared T-cell repertoires from thyroid tissue with T-cell repertoires from blood. After sampling, hyperthyroidism patients received methimazole starting at 30 mg daily, and ophthalmopathy patients received high-dose intravenous methylprednisolone. A second multiplex PCR round built the libraries, followed by size selection and purification. Sequencing of the libraries was done on an Illumina HiSeq2000 using paired-end 100 bp reads. SOAPnuke was used to process the raw data, removing reads that contained adapters or uncalled bases, had a mean Phred below 15, or lacked an exact match to the constant primer or identifier. High-quality paired reads were merged using COPE v1.2.5, and each unique nucleotide sequence was defined as a clonotype. MiTCR v1.1 was used to align clonotypes to the IMGT TRBV, TRBD and TRBJ reference segments. The analysis included only V-J combinations with a frequency above 0.0001, which together covered more than 99% of the repertoires. The TCS score was defined as the ratio of F50 (clonal expansion) to E x V (chaos), calculated using BLOSUM62-based TCRdist between CDR3 peptides within each V-J. Welch's t-statistics and random forest reduced 514 V-J features to 10 to 15, which were used in a naive Bayes classifier (R e1071). No statistical method was used to fix the sample size in advance, and group allocation was not hidden from the investigators. TCR Vbeta CDR3 sequencing of 135 peripheral blood samples (approximately 44 ophthalmopathy, under 80 hyperthyroidism and around 17 progressor patients) is reported in the paper.

The TCR originated in a young woman with Graves disease. Donor details come from another sample of the same person, matched by shared clones. Recombination connected TRBV11-2 to TRBJ2-1; D gene: possibly TRBD2, on 5 matching bases. The material was peripheral blood mononuclear cells (PBMCs), obtained at new diagnosis, from a patient treated with antithyroid drugs. The DNA reads TGTGCCAGCAGCTTAGATCAGAGGTGGACGGGGAGTGAGCAGTTCTTC. Translated, it gives CASSLDQRWTGSEQFF.